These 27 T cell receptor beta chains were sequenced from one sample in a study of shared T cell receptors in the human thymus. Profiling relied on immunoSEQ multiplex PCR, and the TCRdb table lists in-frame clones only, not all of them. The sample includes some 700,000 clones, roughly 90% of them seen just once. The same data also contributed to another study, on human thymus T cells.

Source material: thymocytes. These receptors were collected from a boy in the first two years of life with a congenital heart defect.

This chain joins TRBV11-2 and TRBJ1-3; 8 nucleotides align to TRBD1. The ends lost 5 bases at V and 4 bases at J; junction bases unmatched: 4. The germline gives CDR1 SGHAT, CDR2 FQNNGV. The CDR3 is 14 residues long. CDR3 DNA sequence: TGTGCCAGCAGCCCAACAGGGGGAGGAAACACCATATATTTT. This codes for CASSPTGGGNTIYF.

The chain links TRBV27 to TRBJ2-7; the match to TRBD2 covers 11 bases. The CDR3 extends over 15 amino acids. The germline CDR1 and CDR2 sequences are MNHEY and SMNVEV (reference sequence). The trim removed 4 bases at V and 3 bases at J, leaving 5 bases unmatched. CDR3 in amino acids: CASSSGLADYYEQYF. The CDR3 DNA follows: TGTGCCAGCAGTTCGGGACTAGCGGACTACTACGAGCAGTACTTC.

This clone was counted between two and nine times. The CDR3 DNA reads as TGCGCCAGCAGCCAACCCCCCAAACTAGCGGGAGGCCCCTCCTACAATGAGCAGTTCTTC. Translated, it gives CASSQPPKLAGGPSYNEQFF. This sequence joins TRBV5-1 and TRBJ2-1; TRBD2 agrees at 12 bases. V lost 4 bases to trimming and J lost 0 bases; unmatched junction nucleotides: 14. This CDR3 has 20 amino acids. CDR1 and CDR2 (germline): SGHRS, YFSETQ.

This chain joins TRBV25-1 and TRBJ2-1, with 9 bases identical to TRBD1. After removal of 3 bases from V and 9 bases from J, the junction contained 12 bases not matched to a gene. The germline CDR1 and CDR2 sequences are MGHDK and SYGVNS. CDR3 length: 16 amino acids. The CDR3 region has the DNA TGTGCCAGCAGTGACCCCGGGACAGGGTTTCACGGTGAGCAGTTCTTC. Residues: CASSDPGTGFHGEQFF. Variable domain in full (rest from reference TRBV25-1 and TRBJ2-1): EADIYQTPRYLVIGTGKKITLECSQTMGHDKMYWYQQDPGMELHLIHYSYGVNSTEKGDLSSESTVSRIRTEHFPLTLESARPSHTSQYLCASSDPGTGFHGEQFFGPGTRLTVL.

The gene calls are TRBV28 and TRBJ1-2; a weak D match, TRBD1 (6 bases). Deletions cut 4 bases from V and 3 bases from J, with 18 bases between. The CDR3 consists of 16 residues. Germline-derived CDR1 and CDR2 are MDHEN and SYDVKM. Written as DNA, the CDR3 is TGTGCCAGCAGTTCCCTAACAGGGCTGAACTACTATGGCTACACCTTC. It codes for CASSSLTGLNYYGYTF.

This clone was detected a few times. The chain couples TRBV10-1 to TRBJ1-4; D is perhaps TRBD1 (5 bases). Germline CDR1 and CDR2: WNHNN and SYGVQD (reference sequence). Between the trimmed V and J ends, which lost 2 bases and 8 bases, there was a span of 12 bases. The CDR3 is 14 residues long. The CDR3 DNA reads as TGCGCCAGCAGTGAGAGAGGGACTTGGGAAAAACTGTTTTTT. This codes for CASSERGTWEKLFF.

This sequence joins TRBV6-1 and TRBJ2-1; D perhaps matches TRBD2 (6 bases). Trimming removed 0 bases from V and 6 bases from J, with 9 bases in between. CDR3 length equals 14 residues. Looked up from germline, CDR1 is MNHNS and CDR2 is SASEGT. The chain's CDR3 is CASSEAGAGNEQFF. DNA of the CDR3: TGTGCCAGCAGTGAAGCGGGAGCGGGCAATGAGCAGTTCTTC.

CDR3 loop: CASSFGGRRTDTQYF. Here the CDR3 DNA reads TGTGCCAGCAGTTTCGGAGGGCGCCGAACAGATACGCAGTATTTT. The V and J genes are TRBV27 and TRBJ2-3, with D tentatively TRBD2 (6 bases). Germline CDR1 MNHEY, CDR2 SMNVEV (reference sequence). The CDR3 sequence is 15 residues long. The V gene lost 3 bases and the J gene lost 3 bases, with 13 bases spanning the gap.

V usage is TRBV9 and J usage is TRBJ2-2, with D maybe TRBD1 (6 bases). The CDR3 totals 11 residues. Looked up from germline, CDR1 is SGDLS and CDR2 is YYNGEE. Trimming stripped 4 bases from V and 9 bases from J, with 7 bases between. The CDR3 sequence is CASSQGRELFF. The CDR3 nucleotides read TGTGCCAGCAGCCAGGGGCGGGAGCTGTTTTTT.

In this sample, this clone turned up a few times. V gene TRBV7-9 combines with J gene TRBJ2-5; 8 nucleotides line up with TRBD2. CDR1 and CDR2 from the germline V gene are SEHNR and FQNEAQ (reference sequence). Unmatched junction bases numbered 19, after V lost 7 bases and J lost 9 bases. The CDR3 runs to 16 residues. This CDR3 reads CASTPRGGRTAGAQYF. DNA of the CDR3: TGTGCCAGCACCCCTCGGGGCGGGAGGACGGCGGGGGCCCAGTACTTC.

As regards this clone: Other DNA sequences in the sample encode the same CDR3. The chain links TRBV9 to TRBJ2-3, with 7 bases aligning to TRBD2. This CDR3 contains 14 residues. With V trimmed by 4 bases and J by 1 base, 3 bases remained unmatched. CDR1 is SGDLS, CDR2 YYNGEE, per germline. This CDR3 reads CASSLLAGTDTQYF. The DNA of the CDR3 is TGTGCCAGCAGCCTTCTAGCGGGCACAGATACGCAGTATTTT.

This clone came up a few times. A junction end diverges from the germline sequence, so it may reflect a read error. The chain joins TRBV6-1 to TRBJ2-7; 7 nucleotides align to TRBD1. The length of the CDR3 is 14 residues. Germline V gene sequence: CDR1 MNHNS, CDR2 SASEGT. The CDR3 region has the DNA TGTGCCAGCAGTGAAGGGGACAGTTCTACGAGCGATGGCTTC. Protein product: CASSEGDSSTSDGF.

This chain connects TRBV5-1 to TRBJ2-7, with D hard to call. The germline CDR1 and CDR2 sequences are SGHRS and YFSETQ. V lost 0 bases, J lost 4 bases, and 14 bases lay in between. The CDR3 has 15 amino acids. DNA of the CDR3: TGCGCCAGCAGCTTGGGACCCCCGGGTGGGTACGAGCAGTACTTC. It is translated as CASSLGPPGGYEQYF.

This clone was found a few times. The chain's CDR3 is CASSLDAGSAWTEAFF. In DNA form, the CDR3 reads TGCGCCAGCAGCTTGGATGCAGGGTCGGCCTGGACTGAAGCTTTCTTT. This rearrangement joins TRBV5-1 to TRBJ1-1, with D tentatively TRBD1 (5 bases). V dropped 0 bases and J dropped 5 bases, with 17 bases sitting between them. This CDR3 comprises 16 residues. Germline CDR1 SGHRS, CDR2 YFSETQ.

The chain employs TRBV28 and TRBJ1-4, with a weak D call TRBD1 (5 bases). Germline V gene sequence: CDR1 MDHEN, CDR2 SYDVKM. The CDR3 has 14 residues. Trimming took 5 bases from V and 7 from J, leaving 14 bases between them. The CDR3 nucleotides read TGTGCCAGCAGTCCCGGACAAGCGGGTGAAAAACTGTTTTTT. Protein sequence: CASSPGQAGEKLFF.

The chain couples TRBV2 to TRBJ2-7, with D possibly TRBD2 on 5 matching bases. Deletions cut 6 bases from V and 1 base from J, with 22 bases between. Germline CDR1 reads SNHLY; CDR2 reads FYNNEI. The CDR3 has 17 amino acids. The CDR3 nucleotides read TGTGCCAGCAGCCCAATTTACCTGGCGCGAGGGTCCTACGAGCAGTACTTC. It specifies CASSPIYLARGSYEQYF.

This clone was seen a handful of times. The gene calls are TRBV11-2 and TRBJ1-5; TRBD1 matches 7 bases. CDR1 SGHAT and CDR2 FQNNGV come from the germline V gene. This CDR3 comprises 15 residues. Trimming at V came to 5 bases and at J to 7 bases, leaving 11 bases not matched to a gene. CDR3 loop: CASSQGQYGRQPQHF. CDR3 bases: TGTGCCAGCAGCCAGGGACAGTATGGGAGGCAGCCCCAGCATTTT.

In DNA, the CDR3 is TGTGCCATCAGTGCACCACAGGGGCATTTGAGTAACTATGGCTACACCTTC. Translated: CAISAPQGHLSNYGYTF. The chain employs TRBV10-3 and TRBJ1-2; 7 nucleotides match TRBD1. CDR1 and CDR2 (germline): ENHRY, SYGVKD. The trim removed 4 bases at V and 1 base at J, leaving 12 bases unmatched. The CDR3 has 17 amino acids.

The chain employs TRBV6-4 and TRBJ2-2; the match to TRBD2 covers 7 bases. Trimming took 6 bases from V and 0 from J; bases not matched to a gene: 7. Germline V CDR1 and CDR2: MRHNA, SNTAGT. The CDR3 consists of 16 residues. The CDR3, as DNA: TGTGCCAGCAGCCTGGAGGGGACTACGAACACCGGGGAGCTGTTTTTT. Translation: CASSLEGTTNTGELFF.

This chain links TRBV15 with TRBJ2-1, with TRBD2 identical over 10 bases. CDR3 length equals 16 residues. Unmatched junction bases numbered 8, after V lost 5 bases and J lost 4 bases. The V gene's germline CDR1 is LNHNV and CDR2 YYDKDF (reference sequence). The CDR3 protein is CATSGEAGGPYNEQFF. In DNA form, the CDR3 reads TGTGCCACCAGCGGGGAAGCGGGAGGGCCTTACAATGAGCAGTTCTTC.

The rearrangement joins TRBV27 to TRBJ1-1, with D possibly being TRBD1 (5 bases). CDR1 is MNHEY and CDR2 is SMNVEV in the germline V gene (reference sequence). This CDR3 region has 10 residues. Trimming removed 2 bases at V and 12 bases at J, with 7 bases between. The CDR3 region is CASSLGATFF. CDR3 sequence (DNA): TGTGCCAGCAGTTTAGGGGCGACTTTCTTT.

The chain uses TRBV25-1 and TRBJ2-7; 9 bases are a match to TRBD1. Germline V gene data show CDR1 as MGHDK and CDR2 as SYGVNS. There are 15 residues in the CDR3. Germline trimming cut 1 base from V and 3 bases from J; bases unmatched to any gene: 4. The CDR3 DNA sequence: TGTGCCAGCAGTGAATGGGGACAGGGTTTCTACGAGCAGTACTTC. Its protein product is CASSEWGQGFYEQYF.

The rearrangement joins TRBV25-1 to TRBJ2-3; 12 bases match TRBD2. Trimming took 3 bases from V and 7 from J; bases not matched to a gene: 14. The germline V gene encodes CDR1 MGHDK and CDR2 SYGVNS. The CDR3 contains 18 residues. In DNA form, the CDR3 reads TGTGCCAGCAGTGACCACGGAGATCTAGCGGGAGGGCCGAATACGCAGTATTTT. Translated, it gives CASSDHGDLAGGPNTQYF.

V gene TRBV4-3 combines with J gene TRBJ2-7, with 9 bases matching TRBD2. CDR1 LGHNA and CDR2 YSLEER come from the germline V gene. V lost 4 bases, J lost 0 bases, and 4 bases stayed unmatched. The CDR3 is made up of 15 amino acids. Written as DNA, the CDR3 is TGCGCCAGCAGCCTTGAGCGGGGGGTCTCCTACGAGCAGTACTTC. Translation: CASSLERGVSYEQYF.

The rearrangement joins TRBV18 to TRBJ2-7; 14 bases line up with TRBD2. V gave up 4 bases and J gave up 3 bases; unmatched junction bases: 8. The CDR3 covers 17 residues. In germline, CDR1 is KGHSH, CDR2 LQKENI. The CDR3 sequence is CASSHKGLAGDYYEQYF. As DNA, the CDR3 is TGTGCCAGCTCACACAAGGGACTAGCGGGAGATTACTACGAGCAGTACTTC.

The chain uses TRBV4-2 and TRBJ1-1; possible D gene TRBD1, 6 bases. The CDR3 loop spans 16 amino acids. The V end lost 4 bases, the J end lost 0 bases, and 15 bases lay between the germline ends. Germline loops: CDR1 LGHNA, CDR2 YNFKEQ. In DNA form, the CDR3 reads TGTGCCAGCAGCCTTCAGGGGCGGAGAATGAACACTGAAGCTTTCTTT. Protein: CASSLQGRRMNTEAFF.

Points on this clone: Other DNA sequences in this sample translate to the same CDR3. CDR3 in amino acids: CASPRRASETQYF. CDR3 nucleotide sequence: TGTGCCTCCCCGAGGCGGGCCTCAGAGACCCAGTACTTC. The V gene is TRBV27, the J gene TRBJ2-5; TRBD2 is a possible D gene (5 bases). CDR3 length equals 13 residues. The germline V and J ends were trimmed by 11 bases and 4 bases, with 17 bases remaining between them. Germline-derived CDR1 and CDR2 are MNHEY and SMNVEV (reference sequence).